The subject of this entry is one T cell receptor (beta chain). This specimen belongs to a study of blood T cell repertoires in COVID-19. Germline CDR1 is LNHDA and CDR2 is SQIVND (reference sequence). The length of the CDR3 is 14 residues. The V gene end was trimmed by 7 bases and the J gene end by 4 bases; junction bases not matched to a gene: 7. In the original analysis: From reference gene primer amplification, estimates of nucleated cell counts were derived. Libraries were prepared by immunoSEQ multiplex PCR; TCRdb keeps only in-frame clonotypes and omits some of them. From that table come the V and J calls and clone size; the DNA was used to work out D and trimming. Here the sample spans fewer than 350,000 clones, approximately 89% being singletons.

The sequenced sample consisted of peripheral blood. The chain is built from TRBV19 and TRBJ2-3; 8 bases are shared with TRBD2. This TCR derives from a man aged 40-55 years with active or convalescent COVID-19. CDR3 protein: CASKREGTADTQYF. CDR3 DNA: TGTGCCAGTAAACGGGAGGGTACGGCAGATACGCAGTATTTT.